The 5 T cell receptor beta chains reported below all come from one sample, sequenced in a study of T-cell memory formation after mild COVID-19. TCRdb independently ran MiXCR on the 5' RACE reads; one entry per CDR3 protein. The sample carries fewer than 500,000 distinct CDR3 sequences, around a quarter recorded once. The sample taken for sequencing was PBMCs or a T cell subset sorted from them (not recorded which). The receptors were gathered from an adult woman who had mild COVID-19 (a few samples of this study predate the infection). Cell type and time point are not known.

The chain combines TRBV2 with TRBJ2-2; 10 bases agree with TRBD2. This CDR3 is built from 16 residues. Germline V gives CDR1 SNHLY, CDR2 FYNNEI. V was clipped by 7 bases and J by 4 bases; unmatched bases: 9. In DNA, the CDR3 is TGTGCCAGCAACCCTCGGACTAGCGGAGCCACCGGGGAGCTGTTTTTT. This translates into CASNPRTSGATGELFF.

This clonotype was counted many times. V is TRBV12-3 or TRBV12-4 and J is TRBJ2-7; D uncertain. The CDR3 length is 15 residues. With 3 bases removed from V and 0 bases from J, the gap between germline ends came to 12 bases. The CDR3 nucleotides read TGTGCCAGCAGTTTTTCTTTTCCTGGCTCCTACGAGCAGTACTTC. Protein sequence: CASSFSFPGSYEQYF.

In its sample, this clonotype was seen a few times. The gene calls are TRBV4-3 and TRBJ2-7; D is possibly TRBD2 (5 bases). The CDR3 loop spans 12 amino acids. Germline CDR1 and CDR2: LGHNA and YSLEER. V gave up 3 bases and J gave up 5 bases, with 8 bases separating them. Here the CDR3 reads CASSHPGNEQYF. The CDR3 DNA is TGCGCCAGCAGCCATCCCGGGAACGAGCAGTACTTC.

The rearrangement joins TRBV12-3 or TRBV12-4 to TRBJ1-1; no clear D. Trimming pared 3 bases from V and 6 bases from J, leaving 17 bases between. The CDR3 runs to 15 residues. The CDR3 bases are TGTGCCAGCAGTTTCGGCCACCTCAAAAGCGCTGAAGCTTTCTTT. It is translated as CASSFGHLKSAEAFF.

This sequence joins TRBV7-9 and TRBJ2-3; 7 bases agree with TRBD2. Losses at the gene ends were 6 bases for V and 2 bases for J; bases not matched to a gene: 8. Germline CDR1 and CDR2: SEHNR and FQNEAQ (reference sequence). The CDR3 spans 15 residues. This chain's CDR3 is CASSPSLAPTDTQYF. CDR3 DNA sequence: TGTGCCAGCAGTCCATCACTAGCGCCCACAGATACGCAGTATTTT.